This TCR beta chain was captured by sequencing in a study of T cell responses to AZD1222 COVID-19 vaccine. The CDR3 is made up of 15 amino acids. Germline lookup yields CDR1 SGHTA and CDR2 FQGNSA. V was shortened by 7 bases and J by 4 bases, with 19 bases between the two germline ends. The assay was immunoSEQ multiplex PCR, and TCRdb's table has in-frame clones only and misses some. In the table there are 150,000 to 200,000 clones, roughly 92% of which are singletons. This clone was detected once. The material was peripheral blood, obtained 28 days after the second AZD1222 dose. The chain uses TRBV7-2 and TRBJ1-1, with a weak D call TRBD1 (6 bases). This clonotype was sampled from an adult who received the AZD1222 COVID-19 vaccine. CDR3 sequence (DNA): TGTGCCAGCACCCCGGGGGGCAGGAAAGTCACTGAAGCTTTCTTT. Translated: CASTPGGRKVTEAFF.